Presented here are 6 T cell receptor beta chains from one specimen sequenced in a study of blood T cells in healthy people across ages. Next came a second PCR, run for 7 to 11 cycles, which used a sample-barcoded 5' primer along with a J-beta primer mix. TCRdb re-derived calls from the 5' RACE reads in MiXCR, one entry per CDR3 protein. The data show roughly 1,500,000 distinct CDR3 sequences, roughly a third seen once. Sequenced material: blood. The receptors come from a woman in her thirties in good health.

The chain employs TRBV20-1 and TRBJ1-5; weak D call: TRBD1 (5 bases). Trimming removed 0 bases from V and 2 bases from J, with 17 bases in between. This CDR3 is built from 17 residues. Per germline, CDR1 DFQATT and CDR2 SNEGSKA (reference sequence). CDR3 sequence (DNA): TGCAGTGCTAGAGATGGATTCTATAGGGGTGGCAATCAGCCCCAGCATTTT. Translated: CSARDGFYRGGNQPQHF.

There are a few counts of this clonotype. Relative to the germline gene, one junction end is altered; a read error may explain this. The chain couples TRBV4-1 to TRBJ2-3; weak D call: TRBD2 (5 bases). Germline CDR1 MGHRA, CDR2 YSYEKL. CDR3 size: 16 residues. The CDR3 DNA is TGCGCCAGCAGCAAAGACCTAGCTTTGAGCACAGATACGCAGTATTTT. This sequence encodes CASSKDLALSTDTQYF.

The chain has TRBV27 and TRBJ2-3; TRBD2 matches at 7 bases. The CDR3 has 19 residues. With V trimmed by 0 bases and J by 1 base, 13 bases remained unmatched. Germline V gene sequence: CDR1 MNHEY, CDR2 SMNVEV (reference sequence). The CDR3 loop reads CASSLSSGPFLRGTDTQYF. CDR3 in DNA: TGTGCCAGCAGTTTATCTAGCGGGCCCTTCTTACGTGGCACAGATACGCAGTATTTT.

J is TRBJ2-1 and V is TRBV6-1; 8 bases fit TRBD1. Trimming took 6 bases from V and 4 from J; bases not matched to a gene: 14. The CDR3 has 17 residues. Germline assignment: CDR1 MNHNS and CDR2 SASEGT. CDR3 nucleotides: TGTGCCAGCAGCAGAGCCTCGGGACAGGTTCATTACAATGAGCAGTTCTTC. Its protein is CASSRASGQVHYNEQFF.

In this sample, this clonotype turned up once. This chain connects TRBV12-3 or TRBV12-4 to TRBJ2-1, with D possibly matching TRBD2 (6 bases). CDR3 size: 16 residues. Trimming removed 4 bases from V and 1 base from J, with 14 bases in between. This chain's CDR3 is CASSSARLGSYNEQFF. CDR3 bases: TGTGCCAGCAGTTCGGCCCGACTAGGATCCTACAATGAGCAGTTCTTC.

The V gene is TRBV7-3, the J gene TRBJ2-7; possibly TRBD1 for D (5 bases). Trimming left V 8 bases short and J 2 bases short, with 16 bases between. The V gene's germline CDR1 is SGHTA and CDR2 FQGTGA. This CDR3 is 14 amino acids long. The CDR3 coding sequence is TGTGCCAGCTGCCCCCAGGGTGGGGCCTACGAGCAGTACTTC. Translation gives CASCPQGGAYEQYF. Drawing the rest from reference TRBV7-3 and TRBJ2-7, the complete variable domain is GAGVSQTPSNKVTEKGKYVELRCDPISGHTALYWYRQSLGQGPEFLIYFQGTGAADDSGLPNDRFFAVRPEGSVSTLKIQRTERGDSAVYLCASCPQGGAYEQYFGPGTRLTVT.